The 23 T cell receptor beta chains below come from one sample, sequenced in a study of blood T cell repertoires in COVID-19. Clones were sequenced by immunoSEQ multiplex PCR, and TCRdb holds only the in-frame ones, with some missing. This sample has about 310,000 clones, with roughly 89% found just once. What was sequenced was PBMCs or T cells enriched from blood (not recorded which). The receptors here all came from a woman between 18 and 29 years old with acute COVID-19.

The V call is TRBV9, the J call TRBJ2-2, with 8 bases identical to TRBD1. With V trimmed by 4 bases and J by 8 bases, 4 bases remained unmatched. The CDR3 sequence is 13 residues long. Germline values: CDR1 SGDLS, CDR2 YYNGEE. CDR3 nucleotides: TGTGCCAGCAGCCCGGGGACAGGAGGGGAGCTGTTTTTT. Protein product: CASSPGTGGELFF.

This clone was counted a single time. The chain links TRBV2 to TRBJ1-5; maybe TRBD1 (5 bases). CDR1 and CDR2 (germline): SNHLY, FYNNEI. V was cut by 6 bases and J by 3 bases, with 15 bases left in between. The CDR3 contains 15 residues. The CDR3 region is CASSPQGGDNQPQHF. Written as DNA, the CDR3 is TGTGCCAGCAGCCCTCAAGGAGGGGACAATCAGCCCCAGCATTTT.

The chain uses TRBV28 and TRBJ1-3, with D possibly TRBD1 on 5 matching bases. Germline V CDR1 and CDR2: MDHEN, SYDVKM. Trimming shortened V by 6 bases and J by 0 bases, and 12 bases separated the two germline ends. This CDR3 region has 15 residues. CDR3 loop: CASRRGSSSGNTIYF. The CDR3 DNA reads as TGTGCCAGCAGGCGGGGGTCGAGCTCTGGAAACACCATATATTTT.

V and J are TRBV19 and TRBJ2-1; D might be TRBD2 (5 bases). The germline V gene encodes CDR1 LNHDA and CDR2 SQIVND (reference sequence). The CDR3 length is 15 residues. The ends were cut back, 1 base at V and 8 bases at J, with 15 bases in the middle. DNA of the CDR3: TGTGCCAGTAGTATAGGCGGTGGGAGCGGCGATGAGCAGTTCTTC. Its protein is CASSIGGGSGDEQFF.

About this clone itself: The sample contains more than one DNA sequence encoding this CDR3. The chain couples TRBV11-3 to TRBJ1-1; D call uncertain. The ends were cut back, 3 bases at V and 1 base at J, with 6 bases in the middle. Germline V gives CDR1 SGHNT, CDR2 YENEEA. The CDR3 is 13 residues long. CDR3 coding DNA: TGTGCCAGCAGCTTGGGCCAGAACACTGAAGCTTTCTTT. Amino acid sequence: CASSLGQNTEAFF.

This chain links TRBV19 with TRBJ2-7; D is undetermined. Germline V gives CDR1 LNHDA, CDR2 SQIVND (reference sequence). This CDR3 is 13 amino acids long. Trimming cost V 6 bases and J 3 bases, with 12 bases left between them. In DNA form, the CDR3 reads TGTGCCAGTAGCCGCGGCAGATACTACGAGCAGTACTTC. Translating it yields CASSRGRYYEQYF.

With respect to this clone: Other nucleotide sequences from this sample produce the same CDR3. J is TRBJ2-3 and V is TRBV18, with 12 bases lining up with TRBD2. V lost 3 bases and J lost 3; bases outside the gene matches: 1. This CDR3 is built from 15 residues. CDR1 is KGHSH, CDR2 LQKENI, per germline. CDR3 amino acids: CASSPGLAGTDTQYF. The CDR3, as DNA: TGTGCCAGCTCACCGGGACTAGCGGGTACAGATACGCAGTATTTT.

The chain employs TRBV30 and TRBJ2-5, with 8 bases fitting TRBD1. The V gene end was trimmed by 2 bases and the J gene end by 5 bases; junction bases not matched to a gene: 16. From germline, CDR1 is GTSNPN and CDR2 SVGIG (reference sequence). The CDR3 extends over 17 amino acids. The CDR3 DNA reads TGTGCCTGGAGTCCGGACCCCGGACAGGGAATCTGGGAGACCCAGTACTTC. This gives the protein CAWSPDPGQGIWETQYF.

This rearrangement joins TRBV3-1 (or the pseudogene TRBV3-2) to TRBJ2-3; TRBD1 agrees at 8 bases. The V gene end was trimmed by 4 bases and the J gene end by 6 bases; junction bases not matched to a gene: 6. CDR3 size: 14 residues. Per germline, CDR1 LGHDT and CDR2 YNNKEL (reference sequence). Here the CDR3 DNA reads TGTGCCAGCAGCCCAGGGACAGGCCAGGATACGCAGTATTTT. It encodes CASSPGTGQDTQYF.

CDR3 residues: CASSLSGTGDQPQHF. The DNA for the CDR3 is TGTGCCAGCAGCTTAAGCGGGACAGGGGATCAGCCCCAGCATTTT. The chain recombines TRBV7-9 with TRBJ1-5; 10 bases map to TRBD1. The CDR3 loop spans 15 amino acids. V trimming: 2 bases; J trimming: 5 bases; junction bases outside the gene matches: 3. From germline, CDR1 is SEHNR and CDR2 FQNEAQ (reference sequence).

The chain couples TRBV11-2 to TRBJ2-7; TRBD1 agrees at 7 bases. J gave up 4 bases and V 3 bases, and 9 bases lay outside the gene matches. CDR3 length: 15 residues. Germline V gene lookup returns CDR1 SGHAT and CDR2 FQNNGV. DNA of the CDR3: TGTGCCAGCAGCTTGACCCAAACAGGGGAATACGAGCAGTACTTC. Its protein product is CASSLTQTGEYEQYF.

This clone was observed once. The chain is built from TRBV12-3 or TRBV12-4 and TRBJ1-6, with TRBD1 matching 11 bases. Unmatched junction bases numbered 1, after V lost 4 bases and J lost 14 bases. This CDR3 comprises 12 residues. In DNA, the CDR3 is TGTGCCAGCAGTTGGACAGGGGGCTCCCTCCACTTT. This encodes CASSWTGGSLHF.

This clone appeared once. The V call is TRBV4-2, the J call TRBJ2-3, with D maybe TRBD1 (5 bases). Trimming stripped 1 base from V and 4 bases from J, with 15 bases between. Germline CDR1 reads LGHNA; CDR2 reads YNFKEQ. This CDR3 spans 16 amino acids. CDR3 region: CASSQGVSGASDTQYF. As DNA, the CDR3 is TGTGCCAGCAGCCAAGGCGTGTCTGGGGCCTCAGATACGCAGTATTTT.

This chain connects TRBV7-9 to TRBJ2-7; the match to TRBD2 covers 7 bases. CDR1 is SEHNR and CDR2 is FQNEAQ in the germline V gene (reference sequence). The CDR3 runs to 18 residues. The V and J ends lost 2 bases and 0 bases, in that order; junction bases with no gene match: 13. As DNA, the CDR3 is TGTGCCAGCAGCTTAACTATAGTAGCGGGTTTCGACTCCTACGAGCAGTACTTC. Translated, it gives CASSLTIVAGFDSYEQYF.

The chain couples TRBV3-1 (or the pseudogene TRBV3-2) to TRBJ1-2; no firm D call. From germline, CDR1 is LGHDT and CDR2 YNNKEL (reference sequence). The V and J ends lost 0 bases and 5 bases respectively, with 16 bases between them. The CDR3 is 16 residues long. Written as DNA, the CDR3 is TGTGCCAGCAGCCAAGAAGAGGAAGTCTCTGGGTATGGCTACACCTTC. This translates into CASSQEEEVSGYGYTF.

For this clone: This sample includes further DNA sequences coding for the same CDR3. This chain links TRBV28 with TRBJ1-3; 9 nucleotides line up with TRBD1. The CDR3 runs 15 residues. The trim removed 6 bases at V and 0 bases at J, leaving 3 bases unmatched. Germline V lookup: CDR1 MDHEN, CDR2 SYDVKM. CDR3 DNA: TGTGCCAGCAGCCCGGACAGGGGCTCTGGAAACACCATATATTTT. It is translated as CASSPDRGSGNTIYF.

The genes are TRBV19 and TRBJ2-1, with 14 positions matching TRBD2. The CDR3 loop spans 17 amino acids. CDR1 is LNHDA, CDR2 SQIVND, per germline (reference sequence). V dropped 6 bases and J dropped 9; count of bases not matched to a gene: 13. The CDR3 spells CASRVFLGTSGGTEQFF. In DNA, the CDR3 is TGTGCCAGTAGAGTATTTCTCGGGACTAGCGGGGGTACTGAGCAGTTCTTC.

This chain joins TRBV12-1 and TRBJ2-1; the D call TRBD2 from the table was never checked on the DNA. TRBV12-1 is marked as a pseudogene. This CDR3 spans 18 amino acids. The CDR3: CAPHQWRSGSCSYNEQFF. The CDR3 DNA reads TGTGCCCCCCACCAATGGAGAAGCGGGAGTTGCTCCTACAATGAGCAGTTCTTC.

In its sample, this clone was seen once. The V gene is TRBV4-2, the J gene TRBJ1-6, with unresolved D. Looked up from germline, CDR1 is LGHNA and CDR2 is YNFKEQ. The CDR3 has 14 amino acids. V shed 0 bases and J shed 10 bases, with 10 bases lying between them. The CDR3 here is CASSQDRRRSPLHF. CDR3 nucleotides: TGTGCCAGCAGCCAAGATAGGCGGAGGTCACCCCTCCACTTT.

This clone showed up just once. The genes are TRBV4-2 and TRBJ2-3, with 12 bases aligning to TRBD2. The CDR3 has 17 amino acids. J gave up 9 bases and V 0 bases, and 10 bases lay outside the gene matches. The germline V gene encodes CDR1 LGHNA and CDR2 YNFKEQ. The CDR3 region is CASSQDKASGRAPTQYF. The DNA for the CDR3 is TGTGCCAGCAGCCAAGATAAGGCTAGCGGGAGGGCCCCGACGCAGTATTTT.

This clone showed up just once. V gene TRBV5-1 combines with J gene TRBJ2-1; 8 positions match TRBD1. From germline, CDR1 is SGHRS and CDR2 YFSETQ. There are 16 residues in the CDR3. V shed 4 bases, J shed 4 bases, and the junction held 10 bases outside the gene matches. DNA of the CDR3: TGCGCCAGCAGCGATGGGACAGGAGGCGGGTACAATGAGCAGTTCTTC. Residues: CASSDGTGGGYNEQFF.

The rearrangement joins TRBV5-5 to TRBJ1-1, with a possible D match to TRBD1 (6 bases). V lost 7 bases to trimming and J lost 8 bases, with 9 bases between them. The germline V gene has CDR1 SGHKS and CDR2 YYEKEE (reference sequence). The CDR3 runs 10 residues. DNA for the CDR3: TGTGCCAGCTCAGGGGTCGAAGCTTTCTTT. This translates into CASSGVEAFF.

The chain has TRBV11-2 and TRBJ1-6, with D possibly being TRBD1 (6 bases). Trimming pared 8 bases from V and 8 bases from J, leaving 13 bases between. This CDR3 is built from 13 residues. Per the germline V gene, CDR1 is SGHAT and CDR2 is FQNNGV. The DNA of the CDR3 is TGTGCCAGCTCGAAAGAGGGGGATTCACCCCTCCACTTT. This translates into CASSKEGDSPLHF.